Each of the 29 T cell receptor beta chains below was sequenced from the same sample in a study of shared clonotypes between healthy human individuals. Measured with immunoSEQ multiplex PCR; TCRdb has only the in-frame clones, and not every one. The sample has about 2.4 million clones, about 92% seen once. The sample comprised naive CD4+ T cells sorted from blood. Subset noted: CD45RA+ positively selected. The source of these receptors is a man aged 18 to 29 in good health.

This clone was detected once. This CDR3 is CASGLGQEIRGYTF. The CDR3 DNA follows: TGTGCCAGCGGATTGGGACAAGAAATCCGTGGCTACACCTTC. The chain uses TRBV28 and TRBJ1-2; possible D gene TRBD1, 6 bases. The ends were cut back, 8 bases at V and 7 bases at J, with 20 bases in the middle. Germline V gives CDR1 MDHEN, CDR2 SYDVKM. CDR3 length equals 14 residues.

The chain links TRBV7-6 to TRBJ2-2; no definite D call. The germline V and J ends were trimmed by 4 bases and 8 bases, with 11 bases remaining between them. Germline lookup yields CDR1 SGHVS and CDR2 FNYEAQ. This CDR3 comprises 13 residues. CDR3 coding DNA: TGTGCCAGCAGCTGGACGACGGAGGGGGAGCTGTTTTTT. Its protein product is CASSWTTEGELFF.

V usage is TRBV18 and J usage is TRBJ2-7; 8 nucleotides align to TRBD1. Germline V gives CDR1 KGHSH, CDR2 LQKENI. The CDR3 has 15 residues. Trimming took 4 bases from V and 5 from J; bases not matched to a gene: 10. The CDR3 DNA is TGTGCCAGCTCACAAGCCGGACAGGGAATGAACGAGCAGTACTTC. Translated, it gives CASSQAGQGMNEQYF.

This chain links TRBV29-1 with TRBJ1-1; D is perhaps TRBD1 (5 bases). V lost 4 bases, J lost 4 bases, and 13 bases lay in between. Germline V gene lookup returns CDR1 SQVTM and CDR2 ANQGSEA. The CDR3 runs to 13 residues. CDR3 in amino acids: CSVAEGLGTEAFF. In nucleotides, the CDR3 is TGCAGCGTTGCGGAGGGGCTGGGCACTGAAGCTTTCTTT.

This clone has a single count. The V and J genes are TRBV5-6 and TRBJ2-1, with 8 bases fitting TRBD2. CDR1 and CDR2 (germline): SGHDT, YYEEEE. The CDR3 spans 16 residues. Trimming cost V 0 bases and J 2 bases; bases outside gene matches: 4. CDR3 bases: TGTGCCAGCAGCTTGGAATCGGGGGGGACCTACAATGAGCAGTTCTTC. It codes for CASSLESGGTYNEQFF.

V gene TRBV6-1 combines with J gene TRBJ1-2; TRBD1 matches 8 bases. Germline loops: CDR1 MNHNS, CDR2 SASEGT. The ends lost 11 bases at V and 9 bases at J; junction bases unmatched: 11. The CDR3 contains 12 residues. CDR3 DNA sequence: TGTGCCGCCACGGGACAGGAGTATCGCTACACCTTC. Its translation: CAATGQEYRYTF.

This rearrangement joins TRBV28 to TRBJ1-2, with 8 bases fitting TRBD1. The CDR3 runs 14 residues. The germline V gene encodes CDR1 MDHEN and CDR2 SYDVKM. The junction had 6 bases not matched to a gene; V was cut back by 7 bases and J by 2 bases. CDR3 protein: CASIGQGENYGYTF. CDR3 in DNA: TGTGCCAGCATTGGACAGGGCGAGAACTATGGCTACACCTTC.

The chain employs TRBV30 and TRBJ1-6, with D possibly TRBD1 on 6 matching bases. V lost 1 base, J lost 6 bases, and 10 bases lay in between. The germline CDR1 and CDR2 sequences are GTSNPN and SVGIG (reference sequence). The CDR3 has 14 amino acids. The CDR3 reads CAWSGDRINSPLHF. Here the CDR3 DNA reads TGTGCCTGGAGTGGAGACAGGATTAATTCACCCCTCCACTTT. Drawing the rest from reference TRBV30 and TRBJ1-6, the complete variable domain is SQTIHQWPATLVQPVGSPLSLECTVEGTSNPNLYWYRQAAGRGLQLLFYSVGIGQISSEVPQNLSASRPQDRQFILSSKKLLLSDSGFYLCAWSGDRINSPLHFGNGTRLTVT.

The chain uses TRBV13 and TRBJ2-1; 8 bases map to TRBD2. Germline V gene data show CDR1 as PRHDT and CDR2 as FYEKMQ (reference sequence). The V gene end was trimmed by 5 bases and the J gene end by 9 bases; junction bases not matched to a gene: 9. The CDR3 extends over 14 amino acids. As DNA, the CDR3 is TGTGCCAGCAGCCTCCCGGGGGGGTCGGGTGAGCAGTTCTTC. Protein sequence: CASSLPGGSGEQFF.

This sequence joins TRBV30 and TRBJ2-1, with 11 nucleotides matching TRBD2. The CDR3 covers 14 residues. Germline lookup yields CDR1 GTSNPN and CDR2 SVGIG (reference sequence). Trimming cost V 6 bases and J 9 bases; bases outside gene matches: 10. CDR3 in amino acids: CACFSGGAASEQFF. The CDR3 DNA reads as TGTGCCTGCTTTAGCGGGGGGGCCGCCAGTGAGCAGTTCTTC.

The chain is built from TRBV11-2 and TRBJ1-2; the match to TRBD1 covers 9 bases. The J segment lost 3 bases and the V segment lost 5 bases, leaving 4 bases of the junction unmatched. Germline assignment: CDR1 SGHAT and CDR2 FQNNGV. The CDR3 contains 14 residues. For the CDR3, the DNA is TGTGCCAGCAGCCCAGACAGGGGGGACTATGGCTACACCTTC. Its translation: CASSPDRGDYGYTF.

The rearrangement joins TRBV6-5 to TRBJ2-3, with a possible D match to TRBD1 (5 bases). V was clipped by 5 bases and J by 12 bases, with 18 bases between them. This CDR3 has 13 residues. Germline lookup yields CDR1 MNHEY and CDR2 SVGAGI. In DNA form, the CDR3 reads TGTGCCAGCAGTAGATACCCGGACAATCCCCAGTATTTT. It encodes CASSRYPDNPQYF.

The CDR3 DNA reads as TGTGCCAGCAGCCTAAATGACAGGGAAATTGGCTACACCTTC. Its translation is CASSLNDREIGYTF. The chain employs TRBV13 and TRBJ1-2; 7 nucleotides align to TRBD1. Trimming cost V 5 bases and J 7 bases; bases outside gene matches: 10. The CDR3 is 14 amino acids. From germline, CDR1 is PRHDT and CDR2 FYEKMQ (reference sequence).

This clone came up a few times. The chain joins TRBV11-2 to TRBJ2-7; tentative D call: TRBD2 (6 bases). The CDR3 is 13 amino acids. CDR1 is SGHAT, CDR2 FQNNGV, per germline. Trimming left V 7 bases short and J 2 bases short, with 12 bases between. The CDR3 bases are TGTGCCAGCACTCCCGCGGGGCCCTACGAGCAGTACTTC. Translation: CASTPAGPYEQYF. Using reference TRBV11-2 and TRBJ2-7 for the parts outside the CDR3, the full variable domain is EAGVAQSPRYKIIEKRQSVAFWCNPISGHATLYWYQQILGQGPKLLIQFQNNGVVDDSQLPKDRFSAERLKGVDSTLKIQPAKLEDSAVYLCASTPAGPYEQYFGPGTRLTVT.

With regard to this clone: Distinct nucleotide sequences in the sample also encode this CDR3. The rearrangement joins TRBV20-1 to TRBJ1-1; D is perhaps TRBD1 (6 bases). CDR3 length: 11 residues. Germline CDR1 reads DFQATT; CDR2 reads SNEGSKA (reference sequence). The CDR3, as DNA: TGCAGCGCGACAGGGAACACTGAAGCTTTCTTT. This encodes CSATGNTEAFF.

The genes are TRBV11-2 and TRBJ2-5; D may be TRBD1 (6 bases). The V end lost 2 bases, the J end lost 4 bases, and 17 bases lay between the germline ends. Germline lookup yields CDR1 SGHAT and CDR2 FQNNGV. The CDR3 has 16 residues. The CDR3 bases are TGTGCCAGCAGCTTAACAGGGCCTGTACCCCGAGAGACCCAGTACTTC. Residues: CASSLTGPVPRETQYF. Full variable domain (outside the CDR3, taken from reference TRBV11-2 and TRBJ2-5): EAGVAQSPRYKIIEKRQSVAFWCNPISGHATLYWYQQILGQGPKLLIQFQNNGVVDDSQLPKDRFSAERLKGVDSTLKIQPAKLEDSAVYLCASSLTGPVPRETQYFGPGTRLLVL.

This rearrangement joins TRBV2 to TRBJ2-3; tentatively, D is TRBD2 (6 bases). Trimming shortened V by 7 bases and J by 2 bases, and 16 bases separated the two germline ends. The CDR3 sequence is 15 residues long. Germline V gene sequence: CDR1 SNHLY, CDR2 FYNNEI. The CDR3 sequence is CASTRRAGFTDTQYF. The DNA for the CDR3 is TGTGCCAGCACTCGGAGGGCCGGTTTCACAGATACGCAGTATTTT.

The genes are TRBV2 and TRBJ1-5; 11 bases are a match to TRBD1. Looked up from germline, CDR1 is SNHLY and CDR2 is FYNNEI. CDR3 length: 17 amino acids. The junction had 7 bases not matched to a gene; V was cut back by 2 bases and J by 4 bases. The CDR3 DNA is TGTGCCAGCAGTGAACAAGGACAGGGGGCAAGTAATCAGCCCCAGCATTTT. Translation: CASSEQGQGASNQPQHF.

This rearrangement joins TRBV5-6 to TRBJ1-4; 7 nucleotides agree with TRBD1. Germline assignment: CDR1 SGHDT and CDR2 YYEEEE. Germline trimming cut 0 bases from V and 6 bases from J; bases unmatched to any gene: 8. CDR3 length: 16 residues. This chain's CDR3 is CASSLDPNRGDEKLFF. In nucleotides, the CDR3 is TGTGCCAGCAGCTTGGATCCAAACAGGGGAGATGAAAAACTGTTTTTT.

CDR3 DNA: TGTGCCAGCAGCGGGGGACTAGCGGGGCCTTCCTACAATGAGCAGTTCTTC. Amino acid sequence: CASSGGLAGPSYNEQFF. The chain employs TRBV5-4 and TRBJ2-1; 13 bases align to TRBD2. The V segment lost 4 bases and the J segment 1 base; nucleotides outside the gene matches: 5. Germline CDR1 reads SGHNT; CDR2 reads YYREEE (reference sequence). This CDR3 region has 17 residues.

The J gene is TRBJ2-7, the V gene TRBV27; D is perhaps TRBD2 (5 bases). Germline CDR1 MNHEY, CDR2 SMNVEV (reference sequence). V shed 6 bases and J shed 0 bases, with 12 bases lying between them. The CDR3 runs 14 residues. The CDR3 here is CASRPGESSYEQYF. CDR3 DNA sequence: TGTGCCAGCAGACCCGGGGAGAGCTCCTACGAGCAGTACTTC.

V and J are TRBV5-1 and TRBJ2-5; unclear D gene. Between the trimmed V and J ends, which lost 1 base and 4 bases, there was a span of 17 bases. CDR1 and CDR2 from the germline V gene are SGHRS and YFSETQ. The CDR3 loop spans 16 amino acids. The DNA of the CDR3 is TGCGCCAGCAGCTTGATTTCGGGTCCGATCGGAGAGACCCAGTACTTC. Translation: CASSLISGPIGETQYF.

CDR3 protein: CASSWGVKTTNEKLFF. The DNA of the CDR3 is TGTGCCAGCAGCTGGGGGGTTAAGACAACTAATGAAAAACTGTTTTTT. The V call is TRBV5-6, the J call TRBJ1-4; tentatively, D is TRBD1 (5 bases). This CDR3 spans 16 amino acids. The V gene's germline CDR1 is SGHDT and CDR2 YYEEEE. Trimming cost V 3 bases and J 0 bases, with 12 bases left between them.

The V gene is TRBV6-6, the J gene TRBJ2-1; D may match TRBD1 or TRBD2 (5 bases each). Trimming took 10 bases from V and 0 from J, leaving 16 bases between them. Per the germline V gene, CDR1 is MNHNY and CDR2 is SVGAGI (reference sequence). The CDR3 spans 15 residues. The chain's CDR3 is CATLVSGTSYNEQFF. The CDR3 nucleotides read TGTGCCACCCTGGTTTCGGGGACCTCCTACAATGAGCAGTTCTTC.

In its sample, this clone was seen a few times. The chain employs TRBV5-1 and TRBJ1-2; 9 bases match TRBD1. The CDR3 has 14 amino acids. The germline V gene encodes CDR1 SGHRS and CDR2 YFSETQ. Unmatched junction bases numbered 4, after V lost 1 base and J lost 6 bases. CDR3 sequence reads: CASSLRTGEDGYTF. The CDR3 bases are TGCGCCAGCAGCTTGCGGACAGGGGAAGATGGCTACACCTTC.

The chain is built from TRBV19 and TRBJ1-5; 7 positions match TRBD1. V shed 7 bases, J shed 5 bases, and the junction held 5 bases outside the gene matches. Germline lookup yields CDR1 LNHDA and CDR2 SQIVND (reference sequence). The CDR3 totals 13 residues. CDR3 DNA sequence: TGTGCCAGTATAGGGGGCGCTTATCAGCCCCAGCATTTT. As protein: CASIGGAYQPQHF.

V usage is TRBV2 and J usage is TRBJ2-7, with a possible D match to TRBD1 (6 bases). Looked up from germline, CDR1 is SNHLY and CDR2 is FYNNEI. V was clipped by 3 bases and J by 3 bases, with 15 bases between them. CDR3 length: 15 residues. The CDR3 region has the DNA TGTGCCAGCAGTGAGGAACAGGGTTTGATCTACGAGCAGTACTTC. Protein: CASSEEQGLIYEQYF.

The rearrangement joins TRBV7-2 to TRBJ1-5, with 7 bases fitting TRBD1. The junction had 5 bases not matched to a gene; V was cut back by 5 bases and J by 7 bases. The CDR3 consists of 13 residues. The germline gives CDR1 SGHTA, CDR2 FQGNSA. CDR3 amino acids: CASSVDRVQPQHF. DNA for the CDR3: TGTGCCAGCAGCGTAGACAGGGTCCAGCCCCAGCATTTT.

The rearrangement uses TRBV18 and TRBJ1-1; the match to TRBD1 covers 10 bases. After removal of 4 bases from V and 1 base from J, the junction contained 3 bases not matched to a gene. Germline lookup yields CDR1 KGHSH and CDR2 LQKENI. The CDR3 runs to 15 residues. CDR3 in amino acids: CASSQRTGGNTEAFF. The CDR3 DNA is TGTGCCAGCTCACAAAGGACAGGGGGGAACACTGAAGCTTTCTTT.